A single sample gave rise to the 13 T cell receptor beta chains below, sequenced in a study of CD8 T cells in ankylosing spondylitis. TCRdb re-derived calls from the 5' RACE reads in MiXCR, one entry per CDR3 protein. This table has some 250,000 distinct CDR3 sequences, 24% appearing once. The sequencing input was blood, either unsorted or a sorted T cell fraction (not recorded which). Receptor source: a male donor with ankylosing spondylitis or in good health (not recorded which).

This clonotype appeared many times. V usage is TRBV10-3 and J usage is TRBJ2-7; the match to TRBD1 covers 9 bases. Per germline, CDR1 ENHRY and CDR2 SYGVKD. Losses at the gene ends were 2 bases for V and 3 bases for J; bases not matched to a gene: 8. The CDR3 totals 16 residues. CDR3 amino acids: CAISEVGTGISYEQYF. The CDR3 coding sequence is TGTGCCATCAGTGAGGTAGGGACAGGGATAAGCTACGAGCAGTACTTC.

This clonotype was observed a handful of times. This sequence joins TRBV12-3 or TRBV12-4 and TRBJ2-5, with TRBD1 as a possible D gene (6 bases). CDR3 length: 14 residues. The germline V and J ends were trimmed by 5 bases and 2 bases, with 12 bases remaining between them. CDR3 loop: CASSPRTEQETQYF. In DNA form, the CDR3 reads TGTGCCAGCAGTCCCCGGACAGAGCAAGAGACCCAGTACTTC.

The table lists this clonotype with many counts. This sequence joins TRBV12-3 or TRBV12-4 and TRBJ1-1; TRBD1 is a possible D gene (6 bases). V gave up 4 bases and J gave up 6 bases, with 21 bases separating them. This CDR3 spans 16 amino acids. CDR3 nucleotide sequence: TGTGCCAGCAGTTCCGACACACAGGGCCTAAGGGCTGAAGCTTTCTTT. Protein: CASSSDTQGLRAEAFF.

This chain uses TRBV10-2 with TRBJ2-3; 12 bases match TRBD2. The germline gives CDR1 WSHSY, CDR2 SAAADI. CDR3 size: 15 residues. V shed 2 bases and J 7 bases; nucleotides not matched to a gene: 4. CDR3 in amino acids: CASSEPTSGGYTQYF. The CDR3 region has the DNA TGCGCCAGCAGTGAGCCAACTAGCGGGGGGTATACGCAGTATTTT.

This clonotype showed up many times. The chain employs TRBV20-1 and TRBJ2-2; D is unresolved. The V end was cut by 0 bases, the J end by 0 bases, with 5 bases between. The CDR3 is made up of 14 amino acids. Germline lookup yields CDR1 DFQATT and CDR2 SNEGSKA (reference sequence). CDR3 sequence: CSARDPTNTGELFF. CDR3 bases: TGCAGTGCTAGAGATCCCACGAACACCGGGGAGCTGTTTTTT.

This clonotype has at least ten counts. This sequence joins TRBV12-3 or TRBV12-4 and TRBJ2-6, with TRBD1 matching over 8 bases. V was clipped by 4 bases and J by 0 bases; unmatched bases: 2. The CDR3 loop spans 16 amino acids. In DNA form, the CDR3 reads TGTGCCAGCAGTTGGGACAGGCACTCTGGGGCCAACGTCCTGACTTTC. Translated, it gives CASSWDRHSGANVLTF.

This clonotype has ten or more counts. The genes are TRBV3-1 and TRBJ1-6; TRBD1 matches at 8 bases. Germline trimming cut 5 bases from V and 8 bases from J; bases unmatched to any gene: 8. The CDR3 is 15 amino acids. Germline V CDR1 and CDR2: LGHDT, YNNKEL (reference sequence). The CDR3 bases are TGTGCCAGCAGCGTGACAGGGGCAGCCGATTCACCCCTCCACTTT. Amino acid sequence: CASSVTGAADSPLHF.

For this clonotype: A read error may be the cause here, since a much bigger clone is one base away. This CDR3 is CASSPSTETQYF. The CDR3 bases are TGTGCCAGCAGCCCCAGCACAGAGACCCAGTACTTC. This sequence joins TRBV28 and TRBJ2-5; D is ambiguous. CDR1 is MDHEN, CDR2 SYDVKM, per germline. Trimming shortened V by 6 bases and J by 4 bases, and 9 bases separated the two germline ends. The CDR3 consists of 12 residues.

This clonotype was seen ten or more times. In DNA, the CDR3 is TGTGCCATCAGTGAGTCTGGGACCGTTACTGAAGCTTTCTTT. This codes for CAISESGTVTEAFF. The chain recombines TRBV10-3 with TRBJ1-1, with D possibly being TRBD1 (5 bases). V was pared by 0 bases and J by 5 bases, with 10 bases between. This CDR3 region has 14 residues. Germline V lookup: CDR1 ENHRY, CDR2 SYGVKD.

The J gene is TRBJ2-1, the V gene TRBV24-1; D not resolved. Trimming shortened V by 2 bases and J by 5 bases, and 3 bases separated the two germline ends. Germline V gene lookup returns CDR1 KGHDR and CDR2 SFDVKD. The length of the CDR3 is 12 residues. The CDR3 is CATSDSHNEQFF. Here the CDR3 DNA reads TGTGCCACCAGTGATTCCCACAATGAGCAGTTCTTC.

This clonotype was counted between two and nine times. The chain recombines TRBV12-3 or TRBV12-4 with TRBJ1-5, with a possible D match to TRBD1 (5 bases). The CDR3 contains 14 residues. V lost 3 bases to trimming and J lost 5 bases, with 11 bases between them. The CDR3 here is CASSLWGSHQPQHF. CDR3 bases: TGTGCCAGCAGTTTGTGGGGGTCCCATCAGCCCCAGCATTTT.

At least ten counts were recorded for this clonotype. J is TRBJ2-1 and V is TRBV11-2, with 10 bases aligning to TRBD2. From germline, CDR1 is SGHAT and CDR2 FQNNGV. CDR3 size: 15 residues. V was pared by 5 bases and J by 2 bases, with 3 bases of the junction left unmatched. The CDR3 bases are TGTGCCAGCAGCACCGGGACTAGCGCCTACAATGAGCAGTTCTTC. Its translation: CASSTGTSAYNEQFF.

This clonotype was observed a few times. The rearrangement uses TRBV20-1 and TRBJ2-7, with D possibly being TRBD1 or TRBD2 (7 bases each). The CDR3 contains 13 residues. V shed 6 bases and J shed 2 bases, with 14 bases lying between them. CDR1 is DFQATT and CDR2 is SNEGSKA in the germline V gene (reference sequence). CDR3 sequence (DNA): TGCAGTGCCAGGGGGGGCTATCCCTACGAGCAGTACTTC. Protein product: CSARGGYPYEQYF.